These 13 T cell receptor beta chains originate from one sample sequenced in a study of blood T cell repertoires in COVID-19. TCRdb's table, derived via immunoSEQ multiplex PCR, lists solely in-frame clones and lacks some. The sample contains about 300,000 clones, 70% to 90% of which appear only once. Sequencing was performed on peripheral blood. Receptors originate from a woman aged 45-65 years with COVID-19, enrolled during active disease.

The V and J genes are TRBV5-1 and TRBJ1-1, with D possibly being TRBD1 (6 bases). Germline lookup yields CDR1 SGHRS and CDR2 YFSETQ. Trimming shortened V by 1 base and J by 4 bases, and 14 bases separated the two germline ends. This CDR3 contains 15 residues. CDR3 amino acids: CASSLILGAPTEAFF. In DNA, the CDR3 is TGCGCCAGCAGCTTGATTCTGGGGGCGCCCACTGAAGCTTTCTTT.

J is TRBJ2-7 and V is TRBV6-5, with 10 bases lining up with TRBD2. With 6 bases clipped from V and 3 bases from J, the junction kept 8 bases outside the gene matches. CDR3 size: 15 residues. Germline V CDR1 and CDR2: MNHEY, SVGAGI. Written as DNA, the CDR3 is TGTGCCAGCAGCGGACTAGCGGAGAGATACTACGAGCAGTACTTC. Amino acid sequence: CASSGLAERYYEQYF.

V gene TRBV5-4 combines with J gene TRBJ2-1; 8 positions agree with TRBD1. V shed 0 bases, J shed 9 bases, and the junction held 5 bases outside the gene matches. Germline V CDR1 and CDR2: SGHNT, YYREEE (reference sequence). CDR3 length: 14 amino acids. The DNA for the CDR3 is TGTGCCAGCAGCTTGGGGACAGGGTTCATTGAGCAGTTCTTC. Its translation is CASSLGTGFIEQFF.

The chain has TRBV18 and TRBJ1-3, with a tentative D call TRBD1 (6 bases). Germline CDR1 KGHSH, CDR2 LQKENI. The CDR3 has 19 amino acids. Between the trimmed V and J ends, which lost 1 base and 1 base, there was a span of 20 bases. The CDR3 coding sequence is TGTGCCAGCTCACCACTCCCTTCGTGGACAGCGACTTCTGGAAACACCATATATTTT. Its translation is CASSPLPSWTATSGNTIYF.

V usage is TRBV7-2 and J usage is TRBJ2-5; no clear D gene. The CDR3 runs 13 residues. Germline assignment: CDR1 SGHTA and CDR2 FQGNSA. V was cut by 0 bases and J by 6 bases, with 8 bases left in between. The CDR3 is CASSLAGQKTQYF. CDR3 DNA sequence: TGTGCCAGCAGCTTAGCGGGCCAGAAGACCCAGTACTTC.

This chain uses TRBV29-1 with TRBJ2-7; 11 bases are a match to TRBD2. With V trimmed by 6 bases and J by 0 bases, 7 bases remained unmatched. The germline CDR1 and CDR2 sequences are SQVTM and ANQGSEA. This CDR3 has 15 residues. The CDR3 here is CSVKTSGSGSYEQYF. The CDR3 bases are TGCAGCGTCAAAACTAGCGGGAGCGGCTCCTACGAGCAGTACTTC.

The V gene is TRBV27, the J gene TRBJ2-1; TRBD2 agrees at 12 bases. There are 21 residues in the CDR3. CDR1 and CDR2 from the germline V gene are MNHEY and SMNVEV (reference sequence). The junction had 27 bases not matched to a gene; V was cut back by 6 bases and J by 9 bases. The CDR3, as DNA: TGTGCCAGCAGACCCGGAGTCTTGCCTAGCGGGAGGGCCCGCCGCGGGGGTGAGCAGTTCTTC. As protein: CASRPGVLPSGRARRGGEQFF.

The chain joins TRBV29-1 to TRBJ1-2, with D maybe TRBD1 (5 bases). This CDR3 is 12 amino acids long. CDR1 SQVTM and CDR2 ANQGSEA come from the germline V gene. The ends were cut back, 5 bases at V and 7 bases at J, with 14 bases in the middle. CDR3 sequence: CSVSPRAAGYTF. The DNA for the CDR3 is TGCAGCGTTTCCCCCAGGGCAGCTGGCTACACCTTC.

The chain links TRBV7-3 to TRBJ2-6, with TRBD1 as a possible D gene (6 bases). Trimming removed 0 bases from V and 0 bases from J, with 9 bases in between. The CDR3 spans 17 residues. Germline lookup yields CDR1 SGHTA and CDR2 FQGTGA. CDR3 region: CASSLTGAPSGANVLTF. The CDR3, as DNA: TGTGCCAGCAGCTTAACGGGGGCGCCCTCTGGGGCCAACGTCCTGACTTTC. Full variable domain (missing parts from reference TRBV7-3 and TRBJ2-6): GAGVSQTPSNKVTEKGKYVELRCDPISGHTALYWYRQSLGQGPEFLIYFQGTGAADDSGLPNDRFFAVRPEGSVSTLKIQRTERGDSAVYLCASSLTGAPSGANVLTFGAGSRLTVL.

The V and J genes are TRBV7-7 and TRBJ2-5, with D tentatively TRBD2 (6 bases). CDR1 and CDR2 from the germline V gene are SSHAT and FNYEAQ (reference sequence). This CDR3 has 15 residues. V shed 1 base and J shed 5 bases, with 14 bases lying between them. The CDR3 bases are TGTGCCAGCAGCTTAGAGGCGTTCCGGGGGGAGACCCAGTACTTC. Translation gives CASSLEAFRGETQYF.

There are a few counts of this clone. The chain couples TRBV18 to TRBJ1-3; D is perhaps TRBD1 (6 bases). The CDR3 is made up of 16 amino acids. CDR1 is KGHSH and CDR2 is LQKENI in the germline V gene. Deletions cut 3 bases from V and 0 bases from J, with 12 bases between. The CDR3 DNA reads TGTGCCAGCTCACCCTCTCAGGGGCCCTCTGGAAACACCATATATTTT. This gives the protein CASSPSQGPSGNTIYF.

The V gene is TRBV15, the J gene TRBJ2-5; 7 nucleotides align to TRBD2. Germline-derived CDR1 and CDR2 are LNHNV and YYDKDF (reference sequence). Trimming at V came to 3 bases and at J to 5 bases, leaving 12 bases not matched to a gene. The CDR3 runs to 16 residues. The CDR3 region is CATSSPDWRGGETQYF. The CDR3 nucleotides are TGTGCCACCAGCAGTCCCGACTGGCGGGGAGGGGAGACCCAGTACTTC.

The genes are TRBV6-2 or TRBV6-3 and TRBJ1-5; unclear D gene. The length of the CDR3 is 14 residues. Germline CDR1 and CDR2: MNHEY and SVGEGT. Trimming took off 2 bases at V and 2 bases at J, with 7 bases between the two ends. The CDR3 loop is CASSYGQGNQPQHF. The CDR3 DNA follows: TGTGCCAGCAGTTACGGGCAGGGCAATCAGCCCCAGCATTTT.